This is a list of T cell receptor beta chains from one sample in a study of shared clonotypes between healthy human individuals. Data came from immunoSEQ multiplex PCR; TCRdb stores just in-frame clones and leaves some out. The data show approximately 1.5 million clones, approximately 98% seen once. Specimen: naive CD4+ T cells sorted from blood. The receptors derive from a man aged 30-40 years in good health. Both conserved end residues are part of each CDR3. D genes are given only for firm matches.

TRBD1	TRBV6-1	TRBJ1-1	TGTGCCAGCAGTAACGGACAGGGCTACACTGAAGCTTTCTTT	CASSNGQGYTEAFF
TRBD1	TRBV28	TRBJ1-2	TGTGCCAGCAGAACGGGACAGAACTATGGCTACACCTTC	CASRTGQNYGYTF
TRBD1	TRBV9	TRBJ1-2	TGTGCCAGCAGCGTAGGGTATTTAGGGACAGAGCCCTATGGCTACACCTTC	CASSVGYLGTEPYGYTF
TRBD2	TRBV2	TRBJ2-1	TGTGCCAGCAGTGAGGGACTAGCGGGATACAATGAGCAGTTCTTC	CASSEGLAGYNEQFF
TRBD1	TRBV7-8	TRBJ2-7	TGTGCCAGCAGCAATCCCGTCGTGTGGGGACAGGTCTCCTACGAGCAGTACTTC	CASSNPVVWGQVSYEQYF
NA	TRBV30	TRBJ2-1	TGTGCCTGGAGTGTACTTGGGGGACCTTCTAGTCGAGGCGATGAGCAGTTCTTC	CAWSVLGGPSSRGDEQFF
NA	TRBV11-2	TRBJ1-5	TGTGCCAGCAGCCCGAAATTGGGGAGTGGGCAGCCCCAGCATTTT	CASSPKLGSGQPQHF
NA	TRBV2	TRBJ2-3	TGTGCCAGCAGTGGGACACACACTAGCACAGATACGCAGTATTTT	CASSGTHTSTDTQYF
NA	TRBV15	TRBJ2-5	TGTGCCACCAGCAGAGGGGAGACTGCCCAGTACTTC	CATSRGETAQYF
NA	TRBV9	TRBJ1-2	TGTGCCAGCTCAGAGCAGACGTATGGCTACACCTTC	CASSEQTYGYTF
NA	TRBV5-4	TRBJ2-3	TGTGCCAGCAGACCCATCTGGGGCACAGATACGCAGTATTTT	CASRPIWGTDTQYF
NA	TRBV9	TRBJ2-1	TGTGCCAGCAGCGTAGCAGGGGACGGATGGCGGTTCTTC	CASSVAGDGWRFF
NA	TRBV19	TRBJ1-5	TGTGCCAGTACCAAGCGGGGGGCCGGGCAGCCCCAGCATTTT	CASTKRGAGQPQHF
NA	TRBV5-1	TRBJ2-1	TGCGCCAGCAGCTTAAGTTGGAGCTCCTACAATGAGCAGTTCTTC	CASSLSWSSYNEQFF
TRBD2	TRBV5-6	TRBJ2-1	TGTGCCAGTACCCCAGGACTAGCGGTCTACAATGAGCAGTTCTTC	CASTPGLAVYNEQFF
NA	TRBV5-4	TRBJ2-2	TGTGCCAGCAGCTTGGGCGTAGTATCGAACACCGGGGAGCTGTTTTTT	CASSLGVVSNTGELFF
NA	TRBV2	TRBJ2-5	TGTGCCAGCAGTGAGACTCCGTACCAAGAGACCCAGTACTTC	CASSETPYQETQYF